The rows below give T cell receptor beta chains drawn from one sample of a study of human T cells and chemical hapten exposure. A single record per CDR3 protein comes from TCRdb applying MiXCR to the RACE reads. The sample yields about 190,000 distinct CDR3 sequences, roughly a quarter seen once. The source material was whole blood, sampled in connection with sensitization to the hapten diphenylcyclopropenone (DPC). These receptors came from a middle-aged woman with alopecia areata. Some clones in this sample may be carry-over from other donors' samples. CDR3s include the opening cysteine and the closing phenylalanine or tryptophan. The order of the fields is clone size, V gene, D gene, J gene, CDR3 protein, CDR3 DNA. The D gene is left open where the match is weak. Rows may omit the clone size; those that give it use once, few, many or a size class.

NA	TRBV24-1	NA	TRBJ2-6	CATNPGQTSGANVLTF	TGTGCCACCAATCCGGGACAAACCTCTGGGGCCAACGTCCTGACTTTC
many	TRBV20-1	TRBD1	TRBJ1-1	CSAPQGGMNTEAFF	TGCAGTGCTCCGCAGGGGGGTATGAACACTGAAGCTTTCTTT
NA	TRBV29-1	NA	TRBJ1-2	CSVEGAVPVNYGYTF	TGCAGCGTTGAAGGGGCGGTACCTGTTAACTATGGCTACACCTTC
NA	TRBV11-2	NA	TRBJ2-1	CASSLDQAIPVSEQFF	TGTGCCAGCAGCTTAGATCAGGCTATTCCTGTTTCTGAGCAGTTCTTC
NA	TRBV20-1	NA	TRBJ2-6	CSAVRSSGANVLTF	TGCAGTGCTGTCCGGAGCTCTGGGGCCAACGTCCTGACTTTC
NA	TRBV20-1	NA	TRBJ2-3	CSGSRGSTDTQYF	TGCAGTGGGTCCAGAGGTAGCACAGATACGCAGTATTTT
NA	TRBV7-9	NA	TRBJ2-3	CASSLGRGFTDTQYF	TGTGCCAGCAGCTTAGGTAGAGGATTCACAGATACGCAGTATTTT
few	TRBV29-1	TRBD2	TRBJ2-1	CSVVAGGLNEQFF	TGCAGCGTTGTAGCGGGAGGACTAAATGAGCAGTTCTTC
many	TRBV20-1	NA	TRBJ1-4	CSARRVEGGEKLFF	TGCAGTGCTAGGAGGGTGGAAGGGGGTGAAAAACTGTTTTTT
few	TRBV6-2/TRBV6-3	TRBD2	TRBJ2-7	CATRTSAGGEQYF	TGTGCCACCCGGACTAGCGCGGGAGGCGAGCAGTACTTC
few	TRBV7-9	NA	TRBJ1-2	CASSPGAGYTF	TGTGCCAGCAGTCCCGGGGCGGGCTACACCTTC